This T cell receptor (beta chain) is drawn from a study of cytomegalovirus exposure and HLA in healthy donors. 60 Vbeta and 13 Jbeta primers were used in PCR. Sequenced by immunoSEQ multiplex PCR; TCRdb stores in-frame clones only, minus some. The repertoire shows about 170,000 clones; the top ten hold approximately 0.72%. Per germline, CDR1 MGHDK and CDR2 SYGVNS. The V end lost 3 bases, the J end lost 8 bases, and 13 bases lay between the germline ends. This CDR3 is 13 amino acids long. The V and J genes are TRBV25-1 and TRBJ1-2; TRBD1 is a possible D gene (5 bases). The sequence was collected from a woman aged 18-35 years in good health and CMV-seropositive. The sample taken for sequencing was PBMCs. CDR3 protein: CASSELGGKGYTF. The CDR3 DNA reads TGTGCCAGCAGTGAGTTGGGGGGGAAAGGCTACACCTTC.